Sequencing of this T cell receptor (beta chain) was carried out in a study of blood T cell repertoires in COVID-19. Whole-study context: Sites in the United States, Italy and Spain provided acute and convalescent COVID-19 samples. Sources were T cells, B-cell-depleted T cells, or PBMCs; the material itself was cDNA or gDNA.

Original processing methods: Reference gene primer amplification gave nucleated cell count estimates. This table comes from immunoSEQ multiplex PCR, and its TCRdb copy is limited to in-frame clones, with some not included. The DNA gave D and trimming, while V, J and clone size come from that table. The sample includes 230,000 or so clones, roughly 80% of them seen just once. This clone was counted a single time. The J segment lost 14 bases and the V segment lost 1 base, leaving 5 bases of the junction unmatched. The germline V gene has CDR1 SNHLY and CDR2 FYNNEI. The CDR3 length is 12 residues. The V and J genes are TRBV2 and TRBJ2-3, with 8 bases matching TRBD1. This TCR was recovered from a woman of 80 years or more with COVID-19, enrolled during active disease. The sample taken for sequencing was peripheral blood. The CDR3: CASSEGQGLVYF. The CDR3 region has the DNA TGTGCCAGCAGTGAAGGACAGGGGTTAGTGTATTTT.